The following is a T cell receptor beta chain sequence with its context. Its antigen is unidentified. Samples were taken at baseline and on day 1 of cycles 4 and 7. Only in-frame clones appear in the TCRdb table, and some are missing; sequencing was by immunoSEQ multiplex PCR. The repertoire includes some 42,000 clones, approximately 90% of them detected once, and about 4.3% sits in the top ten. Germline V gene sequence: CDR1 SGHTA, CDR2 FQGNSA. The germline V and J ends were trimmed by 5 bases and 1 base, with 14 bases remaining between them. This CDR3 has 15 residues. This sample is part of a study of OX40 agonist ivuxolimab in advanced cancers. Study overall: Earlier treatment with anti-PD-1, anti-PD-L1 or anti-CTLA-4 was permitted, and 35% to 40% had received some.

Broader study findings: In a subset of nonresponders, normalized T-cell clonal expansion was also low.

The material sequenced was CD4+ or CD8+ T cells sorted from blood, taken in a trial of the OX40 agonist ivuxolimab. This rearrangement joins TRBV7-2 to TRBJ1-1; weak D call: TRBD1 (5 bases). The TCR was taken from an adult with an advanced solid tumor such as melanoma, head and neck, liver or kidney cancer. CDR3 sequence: CASSPLRAGNTEAFF. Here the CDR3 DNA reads TGTGCCAGCAGCCCTCTCAGGGCGGGGAACACTGAAGCTTTCTTT. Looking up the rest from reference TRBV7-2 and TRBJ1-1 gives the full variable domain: GAGVSQSPSNKVTEKGKDVELRCDPISGHTALYWYRQSLGQGLEFLIYFQGNSAPDKSGLPSDRFSAERTGGSVSTLTIQRTQQEDSAVYLCASSPLRAGNTEAFFGQGTRLTVV.